This T cell receptor beta chain was recorded in a study of blood T cell repertoires in COVID-19. On the study more broadly: Sites in the United States, Italy and Spain provided acute and convalescent COVID-19 samples.

Germline V gene lookup returns CDR1 SGHTA and CDR2 FQGNSA. V lost 3 bases and J 7 bases, leaving 10 bases between the germline ends. This CDR3 spans 13 amino acids. Seattle researchers signed up patients amid active infection and tracked them longitudinally. In the original workflow: Counts of nucleated cells, estimated from reference gene primer amplification, were obtained. Measured with immunoSEQ multiplex PCR; TCRdb has only the in-frame clones, and not every one. V and J calls and clone size follow that table, whereas D and trimming were derived from the DNA. Here the sample spans more than 75,000 clones, roughly 90% being singletons.

The sample taken for sequencing was peripheral blood. This rearrangement joins TRBV7-2 to TRBJ1-3; no reliable D call. The origin of this receptor is a man in his forties or fifties with COVID-19, enrolled during active disease. The CDR3 coding sequence is TGTGCCAGCAGCTTTGTTGGGAGCAACACCATATATTTT. As protein: CASSFVGSNTIYF.